This T cell receptor beta chain was recovered during a study of shared clonotypes between healthy human individuals (dated by TCRdb to 2018 to 2021). Looking at the study overall: A couple of women and a few men aged 18 to 49 years were included in the cohort. For each donor, CD4 naive and CD4 memory were each given three plates, CD8 naive was given two plates, and CD8 memory was given one plate. The study deeply sequenced blood TCR repertoires of five healthy adults to estimate repertoire size and the extent of clonotype sharing between individuals. Each donor's leukapheresis produced roughly between roughly 0.85 and 10 billion PBMCs. Different laboratories and diverse techniques were used to prepare libraries and sequence TCR repertoires, to increase sequencing depth and limit assay-specific biases.

Concerning this clone: Its antigen is currently not known. No per-base quality is available; no much larger clone lies one base away.

CD8 naive samples were CD45RO-negative cells positively selected for CCR7, giving a CD45RA+CCR7+ population that excluded TemRA cells. The donors were healthy, HIV-negative adults with no recently reported acute infections or vaccinations. All donors were Caucasian adults living in Nashville, Tennessee, USA. Blood was collected by leukapheresis, and PBMCs were isolated by Ficoll-Histopaque density gradient centrifugation and then cryopreserved in liquid nitrogen vapor phase. Purity and quantity of every magnetically sorted T cell population were checked by analytical flow cytometry. Genomic DNA was isolated from each sorted fraction and quantified by UV absorbance on a Nanodrop 2000c. Using the deep immunoSEQ assay, multiplex PCR amplified TCR CDR3 regions from genomic DNA. For each cell subset, the extracted genomic DNA was distributed evenly across all wells of several immunoSEQ 96-well plates, and each plate served as one replicate. For sorted subsets, each replicate PCR was loaded with about 200 ng genomic DNA, equivalent to some 27,000 T cell genomes. The purified libraries were quantified using a Qubit 3.0 fluorometer, sized with a Bioanalyzer 2100, and then quantified again using the KAPA Library Quantification kit. Every immunoSEQ 96-well plate was sequenced on a separate single-read 150-cycle Illumina NextSeq 550 flow cell. In the source study's methods: Because the immunoSEQ output included only junctional sequences and no quality scores, the filtering could not be the same as the filtering used for full-length reads. To assign V/J genes and CDR3, sequences were annotated using PyIR, a Python wrapper for IgBLAST v1.9, with IMGT germline references. Reads were removed for weak V/J assignments (E-value above 1e-6), missing CDR3, stop codons, out-of-frame junctions, or ambiguous translated residues. V3J clonotypes were defined as sequences sharing an identical inferred V gene, J gene, and CDR3 amino acid sequence. The percentage overlap between two repertoires was calculated by dividing the number of shared unique clonotypes by the size of the smaller repertoire. Repertoire richness was assessed with RTK rarefaction, the Chao1 estimator, and Recon v2.1 estimates of unobserved clonotypes. Generation probabilities were computed with OLGA for all TCRbeta clonotypes obtained by the gDNA method from a few donors. Sourced from immuneACCESS, this table was stored by TCRdb with only in-frame sequences that have V and J called. A share of the clones is absent; for the studies checked, an unresolved V gene accounts for under half, and the remainder has no known explanation. That table gives V, J and clone size, and the DNA gave D and trimming. The sample contains more than 2 million clones, about 95% of them found a single time. The ten top clones hold roughly 1.1% of the sample.

What the work shows at the level of the full study, not this receptor alone: Pairwise subsampling led to the expectation that sequencing depth would affect the degree of clonotype sharing among donors. Compared with non-shared clonotypes, the clonotypes found in all four sorted-subset donors had higher generation probabilities. Only blood was sampled, and tissue TCR repertoires likely differ from those in blood. Sharing across a few donors was observed for around 5% of naive CD4, under 4% of naive CD8, over 2% of memory CD4, and about 0.4% of memory CD8 clonotypes. The small number of donors limited the genetic and exposure-history diversity represented. Rarefaction of sorted-subset datasets indicated incomplete sequencing despite the large sequencing depth. Estimated clonotype richness was generally larger for naive than for memory subsets.

The cysteine opens and the phenylalanine closes a CDR3 of 16 amino acids. The kept DNA is CDR3 alone, 48 bases in frame from the first base. CDR1 GTSNPN and CDR2 SVGIG were looked up in the germline V gene (reference sequence). The V end loses 2 bases and the J end loses 2 bases, and a stretch of 16 bases separates them. The source is a man aged 18 to 30 in good health. Sequencing input: naive CD8+ T cells sorted from blood. Explained via the paper, the cell subset or site label denotes: CD45RA+CCR7+. The rearranged segments are TRBV30 and TRBJ2-1, with the D gene call left open. The CDR3 has the sequence CAWSSWAGVPYNEQFF. The nucleotides are TGTGCCTGGAGTTCGTGGGCCGGAGTCCCCTACAATGAGCAGTTCTTC.